This is a list of T cell receptor beta chains from one sample in a study of post-analysis software for immune sequencing data. MiXCR, run by TCRdb on the PCR reads, gives a single entry per CDR3 protein. The profile shows roughly 730,000 distinct CDR3 sequences, approximately 30% of them singletons. Sequenced: blood. All receptors derive from a girl between 5 and 17 years old with multiple sclerosis. The CDR3 runs from the conserved cysteine through the conserved F or W. The order of the fields is clone size, D gene, V gene, J gene, CDR3 protein, CDR3 DNA. D genes are given only for firm matches. Not every row has a clone size; where given, it reads once, few, many or a size class.

abundance: few
d_gene: -
v_gene: TRBV5-1
j_gene: TRBJ1-4
CDR3aa: CASSLGAPEKLFF
CDR3nt: TGCGCCAGCAGCTTGGGGGCTCCGGAAAAACTGTTTTTT

abundance: -
d_gene: -
v_gene: TRBV11-2
j_gene: TRBJ2-7
CDR3aa: CASSLLRAGEQYF
CDR3nt: TGTGCCAGCAGCTTGTTGAGGGCTGGGGAGCAGTACTTC

abundance: few
d_gene: -
v_gene: TRBV29-1
j_gene: TRBJ2-6
CDR3aa: CSVSGVAGANVLTF
CDR3nt: TGCAGCGTTTCAGGGGTGGCTGGGGCCAACGTCCTGACTTTC

abundance: few
d_gene: TRBD1
v_gene: TRBV28
j_gene: TRBJ2-5
CDR3aa: CASSGTGHQETQYF
CDR3nt: TGTGCCAGCAGTGGGACAGGTCACCAAGAGACCCAGTACTTC

abundance: -
d_gene: -
v_gene: TRBV13
j_gene: TRBJ2-3
CDR3aa: CASSFESGTDTQYF
CDR3nt: TGTGCCAGCAGCTTCGAGTCGGGCACAGATACGCAGTATTTT

abundance: -
d_gene: TRBD1
v_gene: TRBV20-1
j_gene: TRBJ2-7
CDR3aa: CSAKDRASYEQYF
CDR3nt: TGCAGTGCTAAAGACAGGGCGTCCTACGAGCAGTACTTC

abundance: few
d_gene: TRBD1
v_gene: TRBV28
j_gene: TRBJ1-2
CDR3aa: CASLRRSRGRGYTF
CDR3nt: TGTGCCAGCCTTCGCCGCAGCAGGGGGCGCGGCTACACCTTC

abundance: few
d_gene: -
v_gene: TRBV9
j_gene: TRBJ2-5
CDR3aa: CASSQGISGDETQYF
CDR3nt: TGTGCCAGCAGCCAGGGGATTAGCGGAGACGAGACCCAGTACTTC

abundance: many
d_gene: -
v_gene: TRBV29-1
j_gene: TRBJ2-1
CDR3aa: CSVEEEYNEQFF
CDR3nt: TGCAGCGTTGAGGAGGAATACAATGAGCAGTTCTTC

abundance: -
d_gene: TRBD2
v_gene: TRBV12-3/TRBV12-4
j_gene: TRBJ2-2
CDR3aa: CASSPGLGNTGELFF
CDR3nt: TGTGCCAGCAGTCCGGGACTAGGGAACACCGGGGAGCTGTTTTTT

abundance: few
d_gene: -
v_gene: TRBV10-3
j_gene: TRBJ2-1
CDR3aa: CAISVGSYNEQFF
CDR3nt: TGTGCCATCAGTGTAGGATCCTACAATGAGCAGTTCTTC

abundance: -
d_gene: -
v_gene: TRBV29-1
j_gene: TRBJ1-5
CDR3aa: CSVAEGGAGQPQHF
CDR3nt: TGCAGCGTTGCTGAGGGGGGCGCGGGTCAGCCCCAGCATTTT

abundance: few
d_gene: TRBD1
v_gene: TRBV20-1
j_gene: TRBJ2-5
CDR3aa: CSARDAAGGEETQYF
CDR3nt: TGCAGTGCTAGAGATGCGGCAGGGGGCGAAGAGACCCAGTACTTC

abundance: few
d_gene: -
v_gene: TRBV7-9
j_gene: TRBJ2-1
CDR3aa: CATAGTSSYNEQFF
CDR3nt: TGTGCCACCGCAGGGACCAGCTCCTACAATGAGCAGTTCTTC

abundance: -
d_gene: TRBD1
v_gene: TRBV7-2
j_gene: TRBJ2-4
CDR3aa: CASSSRQGQNIQYF
CDR3nt: TGTGCCAGCAGCTCCCGACAGGGGCAAAACATTCAGTACTTC

abundance: -
d_gene: -
v_gene: TRBV6-2/TRBV6-3
j_gene: TRBJ2-7
CDR3aa: CASSYLRQATYEQYF
CDR3nt: TGTGCCAGCAGTTACCTTCGACAGGCCACCTACGAGCAGTACTTC

abundance: -
d_gene: TRBD1
v_gene: TRBV7-2
j_gene: TRBJ2-1
CDR3aa: CASSAGGQGSLISYNEQFF
CDR3nt: TGTGCCAGCAGCGCGGGGGGACAGGGGTCCCTAATCTCCTACAATGAGCAGTTCTTC

abundance: -
d_gene: TRBD1
v_gene: TRBV6-5
j_gene: TRBJ1-4
CDR3aa: CASRNQGAFNEKLFF
CDR3nt: TGTGCCAGCAGAAACCAGGGGGCATTTAATGAAAAACTGTTTTTT

abundance: once
d_gene: -
v_gene: TRBV3-1
j_gene: TRBJ2-1
CDR3aa: CASSPRPLGYSYNEQFF
CDR3nt: TGTGCCAGCAGTCCGCGCCCACTCGGATACTCCTACAATGAGCAGTTCTTC

abundance: -
d_gene: TRBD1
v_gene: TRBV4-3
j_gene: TRBJ2-1
CDR3aa: CASSRDSVPGQGGYNEQFF
CDR3nt: TGCGCCAGCAGCCGTGACTCTGTTCCGGGACAGGGTGGATATAATGAGCAGTTCTTC

abundance: -
d_gene: TRBD1
v_gene: TRBV3-1
j_gene: TRBJ2-7
CDR3aa: CASSVRGQGMGEQYF
CDR3nt: TGTGCCAGCAGCGTCCGAGGACAGGGAATGGGCGAGCAGTACTTC

abundance: few
d_gene: -
v_gene: TRBV2
j_gene: TRBJ2-7
CDR3aa: CASSEATYEQYF
CDR3nt: TGTGCCAGCAGTGAAGCTACCTACGAGCAGTACTTC

abundance: -
d_gene: TRBD2
v_gene: TRBV15
j_gene: TRBJ2-5
CDR3aa: CAASRHRVWKLAGEQETQYF
CDR3nt: TGTGCCGCCAGCAGACACAGGGTCTGGAAACTAGCGGGAGAACAAGAGACCCAGTACTTC

abundance: few
d_gene: TRBD2
v_gene: TRBV20-1
j_gene: TRBJ2-1
CDR3aa: CSAPRGAGGRYEQFF
CDR3nt: TGCAGTGCTCCCAGGGGGGCGGGAGGGCGCTATGAGCAGTTCTTC

abundance: few
d_gene: -
v_gene: TRBV7-9
j_gene: TRBJ1-6
CDR3aa: CASNPFQGYGNSPLHF
CDR3nt: TGTGCCAGCAACCCCTTCCAGGGGTATGGGAATTCACCCCTCCACTTT

abundance: -
d_gene: -
v_gene: TRBV12-3/TRBV12-4
j_gene: TRBJ2-5
CDR3aa: CASGFNRGGQETQYF
CDR3nt: TGTGCCAGCGGGTTCAACAGGGGGGGGCAAGAGACCCAGTACTTC

abundance: many
d_gene: -
v_gene: TRBV29-1
j_gene: TRBJ2-7
CDR3aa: CSVAGLTAAPLHEQYF
CDR3nt: TGCAGCGTTGCTGGACTGACAGCGGCCCCACTCCACGAGCAGTACTTC

abundance: many
d_gene: TRBD2
v_gene: TRBV10-3
j_gene: TRBJ2-3
CDR3aa: CAITGGGARTDTQYF
CDR3nt: TGTGCCATCACCGGGGGGGGCGCCCGCACAGATACGCAGTATTTT

abundance: -
d_gene: -
v_gene: TRBV6-4
j_gene: TRBJ1-1
CDR3aa: CASRPRDGSSTEAFF
CDR3nt: TGTGCCAGCAGGCCCCGCGACGGGAGTAGCACTGAAGCTTTCTTT

abundance: -
d_gene: -
v_gene: TRBV6-2/TRBV6-3
j_gene: TRBJ2-7
CDR3aa: CASSLPQVSSYNEQYF
CDR3nt: TGTGCCAGCAGTCTGCCTCAGGTTAGCTCCTACAATGAGCAGTACTTC

abundance: few
d_gene: TRBD2
v_gene: TRBV6-5
j_gene: TRBJ2-5
CDR3aa: CASSPTSGGLPRAQYF
CDR3nt: TGTGCCAGCAGTCCGACTAGCGGGGGTCTCCCCAGGGCCCAGTACTTC

abundance: -
d_gene: -
v_gene: TRBV7-9
j_gene: TRBJ2-3
CDR3aa: CASGSTDAQYF
CDR3nt: TGTGCCAGCGGTAGCACAGATGCGCAGTATTTT

abundance: -
d_gene: -
v_gene: TRBV12-3/TRBV12-4
j_gene: TRBJ2-3
CDR3aa: CASSQLGPASYTDTQYF
CDR3nt: TGTGCCAGCAGCCAACTCGGGCCAGCGAGCTACACAGATACGCAGTATTTT

abundance: few
d_gene: -
v_gene: TRBV5-1
j_gene: TRBJ2-6
CDR3aa: CASRETGSSGANVLTF
CDR3nt: TGCGCCAGCAGGGAAACAGGGTCCTCTGGGGCCAACGTCCTGACTTTC

abundance: -
d_gene: -
v_gene: TRBV6-1
j_gene: TRBJ2-1
CDR3aa: CASSEDWVRETQFF
CDR3nt: TGTGCCAGCAGTGAAGATTGGGTACGGGAGACCCAGTTCTTC

abundance: few
d_gene: -
v_gene: TRBV5-1
j_gene: TRBJ1-1
CDR3aa: CASSLEITGNTEAFF
CDR3nt: TGCGCCAGCAGCTTGGAAATAACCGGGAACACTGAAGCTTTCTTT

abundance: -
d_gene: -
v_gene: TRBV28
j_gene: TRBJ1-2
CDR3aa: CATGAFGLGESDGYTF
CDR3nt: TGTGCCACCGGCGCTTTCGGGTTGGGGGAGAGCGATGGCTACACCTTC

abundance: -
d_gene: TRBD2
v_gene: TRBV29-1
j_gene: TRBJ2-3
CDR3aa: CSVARGGLADTQYF
CDR3nt: TGCAGCGTTGCTCGGGGGGGCCTTGCAGATACGCAGTATTTT

abundance: few
d_gene: -
v_gene: TRBV29-1
j_gene: TRBJ2-1
CDR3aa: CSVEGRGARNEQFF
CDR3nt: TGCAGCGTAGAGGGACGGGGGGCGCGGAATGAGCAGTTCTTC

abundance: few
d_gene: TRBD2
v_gene: TRBV28
j_gene: TRBJ2-1
CDR3aa: CASKTHSGRGSYNEQFF
CDR3nt: TGTGCCAGCAAAACACATAGCGGGAGGGGGTCCTACAATGAGCAGTTCTTC

abundance: few
d_gene: -
v_gene: TRBV5-1
j_gene: TRBJ2-1
CDR3aa: CASSSSRGVPYNEQFF
CDR3nt: TGCGCCAGCAGCTCCAGTAGGGGGGTGCCCTACAATGAGCAGTTCTTC

abundance: -
d_gene: TRBD2
v_gene: TRBV5-1
j_gene: TRBJ2-3
CDR3aa: CASSLVAGDYTQYF
CDR3nt: TGCGCCAGCAGCTTGGTCGCGGGAGACTATACGCAGTATTTT

abundance: -
d_gene: -
v_gene: TRBV24-1
j_gene: TRBJ1-2
CDR3aa: CATSDVGNGYTF
CDR3nt: TGTGCCACCAGTGATGTCGGGAACGGCTACACCTTC

abundance: few
d_gene: TRBD2
v_gene: TRBV7-2
j_gene: TRBJ2-1
CDR3aa: CASSPRLADLSYNEQFF
CDR3nt: TGTGCCAGCAGCCCCCGCCTAGCGGACCTCTCCTACAATGAGCAGTTCTTC